The source of this T cell receptor beta chain is a study of Tregs in tolerant kidney transplant recipients (dated by TCRdb to the late 2010s). Study-wide context: The transplants used related donors along with nonmyeloablative bone marrow transplantation, and in the human trials mixed chimerism was transient. The study used TCRbeta sequencing to identify donor-specific regulatory T cells before combined kidney and bone marrow transplantation, then tracked those cells after transplant. What the study reported, not specific to this receptor: The most biologically relevant and donor-specific TCRbeta repertoire appeared to be identified by expanding Tregs with activated donor B cells. Donor-specific Treg expansion exceeded global Treg expansion in tolerant patients, suggesting antigen-driven rather than nonspecific expansion. Biological reproducibility was not examined directly, but technical replication error appeared to be minimal. PCR primers changed over time for some patients, so nucleotide-level comparison across those patients' samples was not possible. The study was constrained by small patient numbers, and validation of the findings is required in larger populations and under other immunosuppression protocols.

The meaning of the sample's time point label: blood sample drawn before combined kidney and bone marrow transplant. Thawed PBMCs were FACS-sorted into unstimulated Tregs (CD4+CD25+CD127-), CD4+ non-Tregs (CD4+CD25-), CD4 cells and CD8 cells. The patients were a handful of recipients of combined kidney and bone marrow transplants from the ITN036ST trial, and samples were available only from these trial subjects. Healthy control blood was processed to PBMCs with a Ficoll density gradient and then cryopreserved, whereas patient PBMCs were collected both before and after transplant. For TCRbeta CDR3 sequencing, genomic DNA was extracted from sorted cells using the QIAGEN DNeasy Blood and Tissue Kit. Through immunoSEQ, high-throughput TCRbeta CDR3 sequencing was done commercially, including PCR amplification with internal controls and bias correction. The original pipeline was this. Unique productive TCRbeta sequences were defined by CDR3 nucleotide sequence when primers matched and otherwise by CDR3 amino acid sequence together with Vbeta and Jbeta genes. To correct for sorting error, sequences found in more than one sorted population at a frequency ratio of 2:1 or less were discarded, and the remaining shared sequences were assigned to the population with the higher frequency. A sequence was defined as donor-reactive if the sequence was expanded at least 5-fold in CFSE-low cells compared with unstimulated cells and had a frequency of at least 0.01% in CFSE-low cells. Repertoire divergence was quantified by Jensen-Shannon divergence using the top 100 TCRbeta sequences ranked by frequency. For any sample with multiple sequencing runs, sorting error was corrected in each run separately before the runs were pooled. The table comes from immuneACCESS by way of TCRdb, which keeps in-frame sequences with V and J called. Part of the clones is missing from these tables; in studies checked, under half for an unresolved V gene and the rest for unknown reasons. The V and J calls and clone size are taken from that table; D and trimming were inferred from the DNA. The table kept for this sample lists tens of thousands of clones. The ten largest account for approximately 0.81% of the sample.

From a lookup of the germline V gene (reference sequence), CDR1 and CDR2 are DFQATT and SNEGSKA. Measured from the cysteine to the phenylalanine, the CDR3 is 14 residues long. The DNA covers only part of the CDR3, 33 bases in frame from base 1. Trimming costs V 1 base and J 4 bases, and their ends lie 11 bases apart. Remarks on this clone: Its binding antigen is unknown. The read ends 3 residues early relative to the CDR3; the germline J gene fills the gap.

The chain links TRBV20-1 with TRBJ1-5; the D gene is perhaps TRBD1, on 6 matching bases. Here the sequenced sample was CD4+ T cells from blood, taken before the transplant. This clonotype originated in a human donor who received a combined kidney and bone marrow transplant. The CDR3 protein is CSARARGWNQPQHF. The part of the CDR3 DNA that was read is TGCAGTGCTAGAGCCAGGGGCTGGAATCAGCCC.